One and the same sample provided the 24 T cell receptor beta chains below, sequenced in a study of blood T cell repertoires in COVID-19. Measured with immunoSEQ multiplex PCR; TCRdb has only the in-frame clones, and not every one. The sample yields 25,000 to 35,000 clones, around 90% seen once. Sequenced input: peripheral blood. The receptor source for this set is a man in his sixties with active COVID-19.

The J gene is TRBJ1-2, the V gene TRBV6-6; 8 bases agree with TRBD1. CDR1 MNHNY and CDR2 SVGAGI come from the germline V gene (reference sequence). The length of the CDR3 is 13 residues. The V gene end was trimmed by 6 bases and the J gene end by 11 bases; junction bases not matched to a gene: 11. CDR3 nucleotides: TGTGCCAGCAGGACCGGACAGGGTCTTGGGTACACCTTC. Translating it yields CASRTGQGLGYTF.

This clone appeared a single time. J is TRBJ2-7 and V is TRBV6-5; D perhaps matches TRBD1 (6 bases). The germline V and J ends were trimmed by 2 bases and 7 bases, with 12 bases remaining between them. Germline assignment: CDR1 MNHEY and CDR2 SVGAGI. This CDR3 is 13 amino acids long. The CDR3 coding sequence is TGTGCCAGCAGTTACATACAGGGTGCGGAGCAGTACTTC. The encoded protein is CASSYIQGAEQYF.

The rearrangement uses TRBV6-6 and TRBJ2-1, with D perhaps TRBD1 (6 bases). CDR3 length equals 13 residues. Trimming pared 5 bases from V and 7 bases from J, leaving 12 bases between. Germline CDR1 MNHNY, CDR2 SVGAGI (reference sequence). CDR3 nucleotide sequence: TGTGCCAGCAGTATGGGGGCGACGAATGAGCAGTTCTTC. Translating gives CASSMGATNEQFF.

V and J are TRBV7-9 and TRBJ2-1; no reliable D call. This CDR3 is 17 amino acids long. V dropped 0 bases and J dropped 0 bases, with 12 bases sitting between them. CDR1 and CDR2 (germline): SEHNR, FQNEAQ (reference sequence). For the CDR3, the DNA is TGTGCCAGCAGCTTAGCGCGTGGGCCCTTCTCCTACAATGAGCAGTTCTTC. Translated: CASSLARGPFSYNEQFF. Full variable domain (missing parts from reference TRBV7-9 and TRBJ2-1): DTGVSQNPRHKITKRGQNVTFRCDPISEHNRLYWYRQTLGQGPEFLTYFQNEAQLEKSRLLSDRFSAERPKGSFSTLEIQRTEQGDSAMYLCASSLARGPFSYNEQFFGPGTRLTVL.

The chain has TRBV5-6 and TRBJ1-1; D is possibly TRBD1 (6 bases). Germline V gives CDR1 SGHDT, CDR2 YYEEEE. The CDR3 length is 13 residues. Trimming took 4 bases from V and 1 from J, leaving 8 bases between them. CDR3 sequence: CASSIGGNTEAFF. In DNA form, the CDR3 reads TGTGCCAGCAGCATAGGGGGGAACACTGAAGCTTTCTTT.

The V and J genes are TRBV19 and TRBJ2-3; 10 bases match TRBD2. This CDR3 is built from 16 residues. V trimming: 5 bases; J trimming: 3 bases; junction bases outside the gene matches: 8. Germline CDR1 reads LNHDA; CDR2 reads SQIVND (reference sequence). The CDR3 here is CASSAALAGVTDTQYF. CDR3 nucleotides: TGTGCCAGTAGTGCCGCCCTAGCGGGGGTAACAGATACGCAGTATTTT.

The chain is built from TRBV3-1 (or the pseudogene TRBV3-2) and TRBJ2-3, with D perhaps TRBD1 (5 bases). The CDR3 consists of 13 residues. V lost 0 bases and J lost 4, with 5 bases in between. Germline loops: CDR1 LGHDT, CDR2 YNNKEL (reference sequence). CDR3 nucleotide sequence: TGTGCCAGCAGCCAAGACAGGGCAGATACGCAGTATTTT. Protein: CASSQDRADTQYF.

The rearrangement joins TRBV24-1 to TRBJ2-5; tentative D call: TRBD1 (6 bases). The CDR3 is made up of 16 amino acids. V was shortened by 3 bases and J by 4 bases, with 17 bases between the two germline ends. Germline loops: CDR1 KGHDR, CDR2 SFDVKD. CDR3 region: CATSDEQGAVGETQYF. The CDR3 coding sequence is TGTGCCACCAGTGATGAACAGGGCGCGGTGGGAGAGACCCAGTACTTC.

V gene TRBV29-1 combines with J gene TRBJ2-3; TRBD2 matches 7 bases. CDR3 length equals 13 residues. The germline gives CDR1 SQVTM, CDR2 ANQGSEA. With V trimmed by 7 bases and J by 6 bases, 10 bases remained unmatched. CDR3 sequence (DNA): TGCAGCGCCGGAGGTTGGGGGGGGGATACGCAGTATTTT. This encodes CSAGGWGGDTQYF.

The sample holds one count of this clone. The V call is TRBV7-2, the J call TRBJ1-1; tentative D call: TRBD1 (6 bases). CDR3 length: 15 amino acids. Deletions cut 4 bases from V and 1 base from J, with 13 bases between. Germline CDR1 reads SGHTA; CDR2 reads FQGNSA. The CDR3 spells CASSYFHRENTEAFF. The CDR3 nucleotides are TGTGCCAGCAGCTACTTCCACAGGGAGAACACTGAAGCTTTCTTT.

The chain carries TRBV6-1 and TRBJ2-1; 10 nucleotides line up with TRBD2. The CDR3 length is 17 residues. J gave up 4 bases and V 2 bases, and 8 bases lay outside the gene matches. CDR1 and CDR2 from the germline V gene are MNHNS and SASEGT. The CDR3 coding sequence is TGTGCCAGCAGTGAACGGCTAGCGGGGGAAGTATACAATGAGCAGTTCTTC. Its protein product is CASSERLAGEVYNEQFF.

This clone was observed once. V and J are TRBV4-1 and TRBJ2-1, with D perhaps matching TRBD1 (6 bases). This CDR3 region has 16 residues. The V and J ends lost 1 base and 8 bases respectively, with 18 bases between them. Germline V gives CDR1 MGHRA, CDR2 YSYEKL. The CDR3 DNA sequence: TGCGCCAGCAGCCAAGGGTTCGCAGGGGTGAGATATGAGCAGTTCTTC. Translated, it gives CASSQGFAGVRYEQFF.

This sequence joins TRBV5-4 and TRBJ2-3, with D maybe TRBD2 (6 bases). The CDR3 is 13 residues long. V was cut by 0 bases and J by 7 bases, with 9 bases left in between. The germline gives CDR1 SGHNT, CDR2 YYREEE (reference sequence). The CDR3 DNA reads as TGTGCCAGCAGCTTGGGCGGGGAGAATACGCAGTATTTT. Translated: CASSLGGENTQYF.

The J gene is TRBJ1-1, the V gene TRBV6-6; no clear D. The CDR3 spans 14 residues. Germline V gene sequence: CDR1 MNHNY, CDR2 SVGAGI (reference sequence). Trimming took 7 bases from V and 2 from J, leaving 14 bases between them. CDR3 amino acids: CASTFLRENTEAFF. The CDR3 DNA is TGTGCCAGCACCTTTCTCCGCGAAAACACTGAAGCTTTCTTT.

V and J are TRBV24-1 and TRBJ2-3; D perhaps matches TRBD1 (6 bases). Per germline, CDR1 KGHDR and CDR2 SFDVKD. This CDR3 spans 14 amino acids. Trimming removed 2 bases from V and 6 bases from J, with 11 bases in between. In nucleotides, the CDR3 is TGTGCCACCAGTGATTGGGGGCGGTGGGATACGCAGTATTTT. Translating it yields CATSDWGRWDTQYF.

This chain uses TRBV10-2 with TRBJ1-2, with D hard to call. The CDR3 runs 13 residues. Looked up from germline, CDR1 is WSHSY and CDR2 is SAAADI. V was trimmed by 2 bases and J by 3 bases, leaving 7 bases between them. The CDR3 protein is CASSEDGDYGYTF. In DNA, the CDR3 is TGCGCCAGCAGTGAGGACGGAGACTATGGCTACACCTTC.

The chain carries TRBV27 and TRBJ2-1; tentative D call: TRBD1 (5 bases). CDR1 is MNHEY, CDR2 SMNVEV, per germline (reference sequence). Between the trimmed V and J ends, which lost 3 bases and 0 bases, there was a span of 12 bases. CDR3 length equals 16 residues. The CDR3 DNA reads TGTGCCAGCAGTTTTTCTGGGGCAAGCTCCTACAATGAGCAGTTCTTC. It yields the protein CASSFSGASSYNEQFF.

The chain links TRBV24-1 to TRBJ2-7, with 9 bases lining up with TRBD1. In germline, CDR1 is KGHDR, CDR2 SFDVKD. The CDR3 loop spans 16 amino acids. Unmatched junction bases numbered 7, after V lost 3 bases and J lost 2 bases. DNA of the CDR3: TGTGCCACCAGTGATCCGGGACAGGGAAGGCCCTACGAGCAGTACTTC. Amino acid sequence: CATSDPGQGRPYEQYF.

The rearrangement uses TRBV28 and TRBJ2-5; 7 nucleotides line up with TRBD1. Germline values: CDR1 MDHEN, CDR2 SYDVKM. CDR3 size: 15 residues. With V trimmed by 4 bases and J by 3 bases, 8 bases remained unmatched. CDR3 sequence: CASSSHPQGKETQYF. As DNA, the CDR3 is TGTGCCAGCAGTTCCCACCCACAGGGGAAAGAGACCCAGTACTTC.

This chain links TRBV5-6 with TRBJ1-5; 7 bases are a match to TRBD1. The CDR3 is 14 amino acids. Germline V gene data show CDR1 as SGHDT and CDR2 as YYEEEE. Trimming took 4 bases from V and 3 from J; bases not matched to a gene: 4. CDR3 sequence reads: CASSPGTDNQPQHF. The CDR3 DNA reads TGTGCCAGCAGCCCCGGGACAGACAATCAGCCCCAGCATTTT.

The genes are TRBV5-1 and TRBJ2-1; TRBD2 matches at 11 bases. The germline gives CDR1 SGHRS, CDR2 YFSETQ. This CDR3 is built from 16 residues. V lost 0 bases to trimming and J lost 4 bases; unmatched junction nucleotides: 3. CDR3 sequence: CASSLVGTSGYNEQFF. DNA of the CDR3: TGCGCCAGCAGCTTGGTGGGGACTAGCGGTTACAATGAGCAGTTCTTC.

CDR3 nucleotide sequence: TGTGCCAGCAGCTTAGGTACAGGGGGCCCCTACGAGCAGTACTTC. Protein: CASSLGTGGPYEQYF. The chain carries TRBV7-9 and TRBJ2-7, with 9 bases aligning to TRBD1. Per the germline V gene, CDR1 is SEHNR and CDR2 is FQNEAQ (reference sequence). The CDR3 runs to 15 residues. With V trimmed by 1 base and J by 2 bases, 3 bases remained unmatched. Combining the CDR3 with reference TRBV7-9 and TRBJ2-7 gives the whole variable domain DTGVSQNPRHKITKRGQNVTFRCDPISEHNRLYWYRQTLGQGPEFLTYFQNEAQLEKSRLLSDRFSAERPKGSFSTLEIQRTEQGDSAMYLCASSLGTGGPYEQYFGPGTRLTVT.

The chain links TRBV5-1 to TRBJ1-1; 7 nucleotides match TRBD1. CDR3 length: 17 residues. Germline-derived CDR1 and CDR2 are SGHRS and YFSETQ. After removal of 3 bases from V and 8 bases from J, the junction contained 19 bases not matched to a gene. The CDR3 DNA sequence: TGCGCCAGCAGCTACGCCCCAACAGGGGTGGGTAGTTTCGAAGCTTTCTTT. Translated: CASSYAPTGVGSFEAFF. The full variable domain, in which reference TRBV5-1 and TRBJ1-1 provide the parts outside the CDR3, is KAGVTQTPRYLIKTRGQQVTLSCSPISGHRSVSWYQQTPGQGLQFLFEYFSETQRNKGNFPGRFSGRQFSNSRSEMNVSTLELGDSALYLCASSYAPTGVGSFEAFFGQGTRLTVV.

V gene TRBV7-3 combines with J gene TRBJ2-3; perhaps TRBD2 as D (6 bases). Germline V gene sequence: CDR1 SGHTA, CDR2 FQGTGA. The ends were cut back, 5 bases at V and 1 base at J, with 16 bases in the middle. The CDR3 has 16 amino acids. The CDR3, as DNA: TGTGCCAGCAGCCCCGCCCGGCCGGGGGGCACAGATACGCAGTATTTT. This encodes CASSPARPGGTDTQYF.